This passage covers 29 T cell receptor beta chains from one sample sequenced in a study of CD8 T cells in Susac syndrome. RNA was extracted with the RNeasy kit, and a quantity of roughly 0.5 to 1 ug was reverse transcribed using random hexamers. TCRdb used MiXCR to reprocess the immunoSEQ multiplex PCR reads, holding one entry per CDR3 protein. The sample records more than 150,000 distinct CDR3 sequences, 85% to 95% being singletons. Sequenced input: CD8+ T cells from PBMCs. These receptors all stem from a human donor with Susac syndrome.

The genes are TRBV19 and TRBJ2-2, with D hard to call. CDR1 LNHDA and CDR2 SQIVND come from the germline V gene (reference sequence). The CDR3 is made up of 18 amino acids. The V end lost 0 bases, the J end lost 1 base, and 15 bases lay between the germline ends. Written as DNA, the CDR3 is TGTGCCAGTAGTATAGATGCCTACCGACTTAGGAACACCGGGGAGCTGTTTTTT. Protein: CASSIDAYRLRNTGELFF.

The CDR3 coding sequence is TGTGCCAGCACAAGTGTAGCTCTCATTAATGAGCAGTTCTTC. Translation gives CASTSVALINEQFF. The genes are TRBV2 and TRBJ2-1; D call uncertain. Germline CDR1 SNHLY, CDR2 FYNNEI. The CDR3 is made up of 14 amino acids. With 7 bases removed from V and 7 bases from J, the gap between germline ends came to 17 bases.

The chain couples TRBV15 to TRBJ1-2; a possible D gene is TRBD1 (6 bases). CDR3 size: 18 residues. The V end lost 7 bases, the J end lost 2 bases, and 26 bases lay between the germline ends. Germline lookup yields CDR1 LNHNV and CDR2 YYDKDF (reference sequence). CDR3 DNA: TGTGCCACCAACCCGGCGGGACACTCAAAGGACTCCAACTATGGCTACACCTTC. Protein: CATNPAGHSKDSNYGYTF.

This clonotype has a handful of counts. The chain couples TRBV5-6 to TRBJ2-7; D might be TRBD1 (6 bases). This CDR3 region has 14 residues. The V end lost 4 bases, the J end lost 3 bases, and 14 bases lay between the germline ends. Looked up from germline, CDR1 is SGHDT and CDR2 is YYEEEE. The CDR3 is CASSPGTSIYEQYF. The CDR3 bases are TGTGCCAGCAGCCCTGGGACATCTATCTACGAGCAGTACTTC.

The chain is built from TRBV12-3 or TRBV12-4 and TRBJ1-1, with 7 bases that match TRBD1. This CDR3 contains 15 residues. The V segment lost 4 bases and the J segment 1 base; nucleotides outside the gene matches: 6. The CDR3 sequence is CASSWGTGANTEAFF. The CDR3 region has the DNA TGTGCCAGCAGTTGGGGCACAGGGGCGAACACTGAAGCTTTCTTT.

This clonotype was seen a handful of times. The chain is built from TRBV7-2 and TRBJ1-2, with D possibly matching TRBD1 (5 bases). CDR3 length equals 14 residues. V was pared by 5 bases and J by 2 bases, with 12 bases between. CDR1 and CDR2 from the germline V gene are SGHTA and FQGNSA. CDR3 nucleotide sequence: TGTGCCAGCAGCGTCGGGACGGGAAACTATGGCTACACCTTC. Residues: CASSVGTGNYGYTF.

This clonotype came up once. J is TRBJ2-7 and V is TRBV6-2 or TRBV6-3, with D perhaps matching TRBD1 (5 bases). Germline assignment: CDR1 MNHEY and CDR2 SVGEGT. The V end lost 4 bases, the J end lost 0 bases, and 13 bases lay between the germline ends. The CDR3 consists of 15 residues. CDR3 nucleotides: TGTGCCAGCAGTTCGACAGCTGAAAGCTCCTACGAGCAGTACTTC. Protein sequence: CASSSTAESSYEQYF.

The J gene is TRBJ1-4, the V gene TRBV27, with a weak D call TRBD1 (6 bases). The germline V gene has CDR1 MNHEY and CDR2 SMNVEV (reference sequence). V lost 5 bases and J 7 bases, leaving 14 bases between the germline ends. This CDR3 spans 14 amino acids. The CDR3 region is CASSLLGGAEKLFF. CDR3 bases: TGTGCCAGCAGTCTATTGGGGGGCGCTGAAAAACTGTTTTTT. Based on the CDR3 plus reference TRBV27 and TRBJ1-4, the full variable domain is EAQVTQNPRYLITVTGKKLTVTCSQNMNHEYMSWYRQDPGLGLRQIYYSMNVEVTDKGDVPEGYKVSRKEKRNFPLILESPSPNQTSLYFCASSLLGGAEKLFFGSGTQLSVL.

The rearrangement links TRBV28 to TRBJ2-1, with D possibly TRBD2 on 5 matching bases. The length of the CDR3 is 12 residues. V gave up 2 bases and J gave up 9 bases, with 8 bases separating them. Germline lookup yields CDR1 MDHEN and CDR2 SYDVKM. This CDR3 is CASSLRGREQFF. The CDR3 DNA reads TGTGCCAGCAGTTTACGAGGGCGTGAGCAGTTCTTC.

DNA of the CDR3: TGTGCCAGCAGCCAAGCCCGACAGGCCCTGAACTATGGCTACACCTTC. Amino acid sequence: CASSQARQALNYGYTF. V and J are TRBV3-1 and TRBJ1-2, with a possible D match to TRBD1 (6 bases). The CDR3 is 16 amino acids. The ends were cut back, 1 base at V and 2 bases at J, with 14 bases in the middle. Germline lookup yields CDR1 LGHDT and CDR2 YNNKEL (reference sequence).

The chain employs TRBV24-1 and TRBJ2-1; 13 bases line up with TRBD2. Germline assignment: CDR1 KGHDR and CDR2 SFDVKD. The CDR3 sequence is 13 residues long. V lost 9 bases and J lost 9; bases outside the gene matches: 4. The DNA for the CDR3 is TGTGCCACCGGGACTAGCGGGGCCGTTGAGCAGTTCTTC. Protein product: CATGTSGAVEQFF.

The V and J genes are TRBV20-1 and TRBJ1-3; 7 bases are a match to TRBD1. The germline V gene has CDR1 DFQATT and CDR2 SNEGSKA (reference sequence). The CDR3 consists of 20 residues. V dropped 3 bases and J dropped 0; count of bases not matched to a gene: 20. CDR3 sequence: CSARTLGQFTYTGSGNTIYF. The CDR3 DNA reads TGCAGTGCTAGGACCCTGGGACAGTTTACCTACACCGGCTCTGGAAACACCATATATTTT.

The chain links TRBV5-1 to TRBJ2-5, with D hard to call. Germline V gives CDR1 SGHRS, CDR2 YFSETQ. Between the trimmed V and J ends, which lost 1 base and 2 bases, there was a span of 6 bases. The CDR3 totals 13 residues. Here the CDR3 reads CASSLSFQETQYF. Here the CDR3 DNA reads TGCGCCAGCAGCTTGAGCTTTCAAGAGACCCAGTACTTC.

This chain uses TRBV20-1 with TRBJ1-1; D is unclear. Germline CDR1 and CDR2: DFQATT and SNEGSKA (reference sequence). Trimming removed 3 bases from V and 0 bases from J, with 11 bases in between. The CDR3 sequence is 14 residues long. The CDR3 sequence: CSASQLRLNTEAFF. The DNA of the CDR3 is TGCAGTGCTAGCCAACTTAGACTGAACACTGAAGCTTTCTTT.

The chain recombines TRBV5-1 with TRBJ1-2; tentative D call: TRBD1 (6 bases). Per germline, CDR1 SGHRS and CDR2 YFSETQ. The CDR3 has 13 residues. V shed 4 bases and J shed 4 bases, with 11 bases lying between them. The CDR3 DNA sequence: TGCGCCAGCAGCACGGACAGCCTCTATGGCTACACCTTC. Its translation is CASSTDSLYGYTF.

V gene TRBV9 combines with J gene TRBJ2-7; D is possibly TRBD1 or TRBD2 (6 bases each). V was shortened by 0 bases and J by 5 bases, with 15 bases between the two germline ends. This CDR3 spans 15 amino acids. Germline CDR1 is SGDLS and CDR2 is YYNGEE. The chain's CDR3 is CASSVEGGAGDEQYF. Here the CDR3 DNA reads TGTGCCAGCAGCGTAGAGGGGGGCGCAGGTGACGAGCAGTACTTC.

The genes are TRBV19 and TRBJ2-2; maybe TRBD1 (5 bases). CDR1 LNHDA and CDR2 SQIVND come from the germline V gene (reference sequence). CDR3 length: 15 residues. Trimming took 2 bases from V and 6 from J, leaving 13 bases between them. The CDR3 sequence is CASSIYATGSGELFF. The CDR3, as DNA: TGTGCCAGTAGTATATATGCCACAGGCTCCGGGGAGCTGTTTTTT.

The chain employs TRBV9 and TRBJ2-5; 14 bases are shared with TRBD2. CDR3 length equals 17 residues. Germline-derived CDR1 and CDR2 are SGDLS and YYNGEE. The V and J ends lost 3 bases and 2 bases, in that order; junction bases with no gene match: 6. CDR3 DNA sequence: TGTGCCAGCAGCGCTGGACTAGCGGGGGGCCAACAAGAGACCCAGTACTTC. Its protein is CASSAGLAGGQQETQYF.

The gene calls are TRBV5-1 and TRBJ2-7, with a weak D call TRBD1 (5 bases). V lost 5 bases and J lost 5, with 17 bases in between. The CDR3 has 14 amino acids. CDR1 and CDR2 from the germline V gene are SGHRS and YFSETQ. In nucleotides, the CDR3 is TGCGCCAGCAGTCTACCAGGGCAAGCCGACGAGCAGTACTTC. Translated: CASSLPGQADEQYF.

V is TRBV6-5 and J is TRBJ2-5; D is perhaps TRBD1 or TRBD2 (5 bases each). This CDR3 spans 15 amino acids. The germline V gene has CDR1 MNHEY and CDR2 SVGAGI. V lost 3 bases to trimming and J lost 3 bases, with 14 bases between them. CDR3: CASSYEGRGEETQYF. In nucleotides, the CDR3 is TGTGCCAGCAGTTATGAGGGTAGGGGTGAAGAGACCCAGTACTTC.

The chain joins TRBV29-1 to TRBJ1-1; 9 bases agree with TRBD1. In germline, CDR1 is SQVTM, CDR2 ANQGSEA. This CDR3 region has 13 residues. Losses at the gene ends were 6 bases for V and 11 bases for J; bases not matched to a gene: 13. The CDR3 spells CSVLSTGGRTAFF. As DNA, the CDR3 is TGCAGCGTCTTATCGACAGGGGGTAGGACCGCTTTCTTT.

This CDR3 is CSARPSSGYEQYF. In DNA form, the CDR3 reads TGCAGTGCTAGACCCAGCTCTGGGTACGAGCAGTACTTC. The V call is TRBV20-1, the J call TRBJ2-7; D gene unclear. The V end lost 2 bases, the J end lost 4 bases, and 12 bases lay between the germline ends. Germline loops: CDR1 DFQATT, CDR2 SNEGSKA (reference sequence). The CDR3 runs 13 residues.

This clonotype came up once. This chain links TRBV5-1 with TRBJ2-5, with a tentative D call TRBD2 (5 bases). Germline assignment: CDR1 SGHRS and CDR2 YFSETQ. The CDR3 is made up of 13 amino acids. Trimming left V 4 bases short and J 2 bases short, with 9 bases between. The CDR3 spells CASSTGIQETQYF. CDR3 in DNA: TGCGCCAGCAGCACCGGGATACAAGAGACCCAGTACTTC.

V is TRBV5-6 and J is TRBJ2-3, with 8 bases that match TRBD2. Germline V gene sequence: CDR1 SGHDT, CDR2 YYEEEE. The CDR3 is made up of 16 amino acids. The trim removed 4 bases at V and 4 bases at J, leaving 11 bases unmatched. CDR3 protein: CASSPGAAGLADTQYF. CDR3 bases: TGTGCCAGCAGCCCCGGGGCGGCGGGACTAGCAGATACGCAGTATTTT. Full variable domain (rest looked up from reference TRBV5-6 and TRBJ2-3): DAGVTQSPTHLIKTRGQQVTLRCSPKSGHDTVSWYQQALGQGPQFIFQYYEEEERQRGNFPDRFSGHQFPNYSSELNVNALLLGDSALYLCASSPGAAGLADTQYFGPGTRLTVL.

CDR3 DNA sequence: TGTGCCAGCAGCGCGACAGATCCCGGGGAGCTGTTTTTT. Translating it yields CASSATDPGELFF. V is TRBV9 and J is TRBJ2-2; possibly TRBD1 for D (5 bases). CDR3 size: 13 residues. Germline CDR1 reads SGDLS; CDR2 reads YYNGEE. Trimming cost V 3 bases and J 6 bases, with 9 bases left between them.

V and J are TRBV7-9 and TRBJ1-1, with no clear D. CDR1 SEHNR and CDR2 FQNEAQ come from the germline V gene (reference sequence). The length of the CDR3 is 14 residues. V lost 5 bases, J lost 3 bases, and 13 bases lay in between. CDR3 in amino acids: CASSIPTGYTEAFF. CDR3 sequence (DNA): TGTGCCAGCAGCATACCCACGGGGTACACTGAAGCTTTCTTT.

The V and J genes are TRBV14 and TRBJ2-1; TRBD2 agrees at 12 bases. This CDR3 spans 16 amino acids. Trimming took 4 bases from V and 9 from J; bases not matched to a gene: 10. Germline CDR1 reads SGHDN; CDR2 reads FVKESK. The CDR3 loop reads CASSPRVGLAGFEQFF. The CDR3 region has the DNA TGTGCCAGCAGCCCCCGTGTAGGACTAGCGGGATTTGAGCAGTTCTTC.

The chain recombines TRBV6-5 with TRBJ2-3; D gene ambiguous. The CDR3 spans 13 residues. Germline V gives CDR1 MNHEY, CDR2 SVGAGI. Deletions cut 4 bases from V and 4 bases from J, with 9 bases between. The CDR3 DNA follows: TGTGCCAGCAGTTGGCGAGGAGCAGATACGCAGTATTTT. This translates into CASSWRGADTQYF.

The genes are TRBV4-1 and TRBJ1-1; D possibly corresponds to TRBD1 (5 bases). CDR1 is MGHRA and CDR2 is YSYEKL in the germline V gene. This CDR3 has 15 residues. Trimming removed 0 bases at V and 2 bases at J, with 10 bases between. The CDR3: CASSQEGGSNTEAFF. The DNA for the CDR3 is TGCGCCAGCAGCCAAGAGGGGGGATCAAACACTGAAGCTTTCTTT.